This T cell receptor (beta chain) comes out of a study of patients with pleural tuberculosis (dated by TCRdb to about 2014). This clonotype was detected ten times or more. The antigen it recognizes is unknown. No base quality values were provided; no much bigger clone lies one nucleotide off. Data came from an Illumina Genome Analyzer IIx. TCRdb applied fastp at Q25 and MiXCR to the public reads, then kept only in-frame beta chains. Every distinct CDR3 protein forms one entry, paired with its most common genes and DNA. For this sample there are around 54,000 distinct CDR3 sequences; 5.5% to 8% appear just once. The leading ten clones occupy around 15% of the sample. The sequence came from a human donor with pleural tuberculosis.

The nucleotides are TGTGCCAGCGGGGACCGCGGGGGCTACACCTTC. This translates into CASGDRGGYTF. Rearrangement joined TRBV6-1 to TRBJ1-2; the D gene is perhaps TRBD1, from 5 matching bases. Relative to germline, V is 8 bases shorter and J is 8 bases shorter, with 12 bases between their ends. The CDR3 measures 11 amino acids from cysteine to phenylalanine. The retained sequence is limited to the CDR3, 33 bases, with the frame set at the first base. The CDR1 and CDR2 encoded by the germline V gene are MNHNS and SASEGT.